The source of this T cell receptor beta chain is a study of regulatory T cells in long-lasting Graves disease. The time point here: persistent/refractory GD, antithyroid drugs over 5 years with positive TRAb. With RNA extracted from PBMCs as input, the TCR library was made. Tubes containing EDTA received roughly 8.8 milliliters of drawn peripheral blood. Whole-study results and caveats: Results may be inaccurate due to the small sample size.

This clonotype was observed a few times. Antigen specificity is unknown. Library construction for TCR beta used iRepertoire HTBI primers and Arm-PCR of CDR3 regions. TCRdb processed the multiplex PCR reads anew with MiXCR; each CDR3 protein has one entry. Among about 460,000 distinct CDR3 sequences listed, around a fifth were seen once. This sequence originates from a female donor with Graves disease. This specimen consisted of peripheral blood mononuclear cells (PBMCs), obtained when the disease was refractory, from a patient treated with antithyroid drugs.

CDR3 sequence reads: CAWSKRDIRNTIYF. In DNA, the CDR3 is TGTGCCTGGAGTAAAAGGGACATACGAAACACCATATATTTT. The gene calls are TRBV30 and TRBJ1-3; perhaps TRBD1 as D (6 bases). There are 14 residues in the CDR3. V dropped 2 bases and J dropped 5 bases, with 13 bases sitting between them. Germline-derived CDR1 and CDR2 are GTSNPN and SVGIG (reference sequence).